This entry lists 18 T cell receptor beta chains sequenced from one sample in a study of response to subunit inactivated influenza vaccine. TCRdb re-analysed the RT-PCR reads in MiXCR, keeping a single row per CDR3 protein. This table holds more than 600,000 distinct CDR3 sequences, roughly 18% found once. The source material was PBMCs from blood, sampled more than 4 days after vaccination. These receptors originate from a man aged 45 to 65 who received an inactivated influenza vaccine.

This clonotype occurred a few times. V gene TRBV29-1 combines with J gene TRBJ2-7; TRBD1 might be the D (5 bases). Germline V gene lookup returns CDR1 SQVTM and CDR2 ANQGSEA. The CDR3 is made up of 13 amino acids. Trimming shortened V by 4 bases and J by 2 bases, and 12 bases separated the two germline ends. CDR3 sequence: CSVVLGVAYEQYF. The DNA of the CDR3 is TGCAGCGTTGTATTAGGGGTAGCCTACGAGCAGTACTTC.

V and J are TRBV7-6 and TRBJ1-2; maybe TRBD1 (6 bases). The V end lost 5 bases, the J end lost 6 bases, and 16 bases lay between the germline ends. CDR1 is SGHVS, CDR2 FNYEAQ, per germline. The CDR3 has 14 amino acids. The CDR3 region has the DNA TGTGCCAGCAGCCCAGGGGCGGGCTGGAATGGCTACACCTTC. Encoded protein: CASSPGAGWNGYTF.

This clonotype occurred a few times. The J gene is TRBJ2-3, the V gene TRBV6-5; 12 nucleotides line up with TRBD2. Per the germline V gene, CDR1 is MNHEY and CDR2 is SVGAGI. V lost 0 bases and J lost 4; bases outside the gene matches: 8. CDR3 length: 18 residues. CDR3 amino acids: CASSYSTATSGSSDTQYF. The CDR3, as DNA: TGTGCCAGCAGTTACTCGACAGCGACTAGCGGGAGTTCAGATACGCAGTATTTT.

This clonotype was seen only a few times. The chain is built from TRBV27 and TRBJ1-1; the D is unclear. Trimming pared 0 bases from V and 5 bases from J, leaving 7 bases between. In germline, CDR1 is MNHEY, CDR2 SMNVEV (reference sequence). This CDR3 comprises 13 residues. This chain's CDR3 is CASSLSADTEAFF. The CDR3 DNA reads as TGTGCCAGCAGTTTATCGGCAGATACTGAAGCTTTCTTT.

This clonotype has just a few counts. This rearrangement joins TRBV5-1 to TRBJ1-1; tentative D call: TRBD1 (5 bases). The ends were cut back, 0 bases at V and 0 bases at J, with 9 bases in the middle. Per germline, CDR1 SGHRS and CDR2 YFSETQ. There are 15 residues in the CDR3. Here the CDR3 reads CASSLEGNVNTEAFF. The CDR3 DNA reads TGCGCCAGCAGCTTGGAGGGGAATGTGAACACTGAAGCTTTCTTT.

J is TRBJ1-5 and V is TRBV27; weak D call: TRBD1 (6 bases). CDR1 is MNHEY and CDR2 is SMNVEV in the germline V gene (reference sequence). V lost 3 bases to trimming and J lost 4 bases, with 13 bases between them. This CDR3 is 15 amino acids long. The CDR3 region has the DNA TGTGCCAGCAGTTTCACCGGACAGCGAAATCAGCCCCAGCATTTT. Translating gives CASSFTGQRNQPQHF.

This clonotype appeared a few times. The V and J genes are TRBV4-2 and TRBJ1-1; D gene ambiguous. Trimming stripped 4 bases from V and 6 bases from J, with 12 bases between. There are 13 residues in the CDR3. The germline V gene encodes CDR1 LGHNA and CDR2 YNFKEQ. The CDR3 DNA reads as TGTGCCAGCAGCCCGGACGGAGCCCCTGAAGCTTTCTTT. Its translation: CASSPDGAPEAFF.

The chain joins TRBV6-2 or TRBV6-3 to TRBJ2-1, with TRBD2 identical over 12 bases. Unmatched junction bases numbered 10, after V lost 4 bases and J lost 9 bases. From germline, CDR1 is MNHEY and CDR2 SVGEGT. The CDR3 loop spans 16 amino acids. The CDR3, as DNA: TGTGCCAGCAGTTTTTCTAGCGGGAGGGCCATAGTTGAGCAGTTCTTC. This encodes CASSFSSGRAIVEQFF.

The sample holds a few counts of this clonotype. The CDR3 spells CASGATGTGELFF. The CDR3 bases are TGTGCCAGCGGCGCTACAGGCACCGGGGAGCTGTTTTTT. The V call is TRBV7-2, the J call TRBJ2-2; perhaps TRBD1 as D (5 bases). The CDR3 runs 13 residues. Trimming took 8 bases from V and 4 from J, leaving 11 bases between them. CDR1 and CDR2 (germline): SGHTA, FQGNSA.

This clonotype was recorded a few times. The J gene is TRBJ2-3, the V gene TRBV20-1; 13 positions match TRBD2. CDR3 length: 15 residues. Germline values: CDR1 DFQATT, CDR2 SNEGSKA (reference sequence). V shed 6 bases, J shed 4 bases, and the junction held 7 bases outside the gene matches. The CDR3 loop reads CSAYTSGRAPDTQYF. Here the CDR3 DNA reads TGCAGTGCCTACACTAGCGGGAGGGCCCCAGATACGCAGTATTTT.

CDR3 sequence: CASSLGGTSTGELFF. The CDR3 nucleotides are TGCGCCAGCAGCTTGGGAGGGACTAGCACCGGGGAGCTGTTTTTT. This sequence joins TRBV5-1 and TRBJ2-2, with TRBD2 matching over 8 bases. CDR1 is SGHRS, CDR2 YFSETQ, per germline. This CDR3 has 15 residues. With V trimmed by 0 bases and J by 4 bases, 2 bases remained unmatched.

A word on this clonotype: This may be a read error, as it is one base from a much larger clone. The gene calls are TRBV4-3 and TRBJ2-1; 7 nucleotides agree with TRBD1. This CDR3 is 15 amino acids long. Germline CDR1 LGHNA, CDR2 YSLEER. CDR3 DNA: TGCGCCAGCAGCCAGGACAGGTCCTCCTACAATGAGCAGTCCTTC. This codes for CASSQDRSSYNEQSF.

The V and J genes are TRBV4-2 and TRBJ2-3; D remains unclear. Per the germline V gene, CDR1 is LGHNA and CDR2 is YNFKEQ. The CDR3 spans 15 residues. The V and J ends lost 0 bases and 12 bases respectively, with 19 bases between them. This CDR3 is CASSQDNARGVTQYF. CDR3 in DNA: TGTGCCAGCAGCCAAGATAACGCCCGTGGGGTAACACAGTATTTT.

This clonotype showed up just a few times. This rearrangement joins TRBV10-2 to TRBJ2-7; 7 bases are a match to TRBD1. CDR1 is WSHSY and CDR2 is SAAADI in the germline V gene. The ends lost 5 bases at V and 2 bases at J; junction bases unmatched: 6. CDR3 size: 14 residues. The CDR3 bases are TGCGCCAGCAGTCCCCAGACAGGGACCTACGAGCAGTACTTC. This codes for CASSPQTGTYEQYF.

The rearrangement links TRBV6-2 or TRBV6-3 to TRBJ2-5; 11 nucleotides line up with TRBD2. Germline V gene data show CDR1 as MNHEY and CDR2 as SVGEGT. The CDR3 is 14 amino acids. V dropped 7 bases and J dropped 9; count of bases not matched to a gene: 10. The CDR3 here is CASTTSGGLRAQYF. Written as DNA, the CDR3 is TGTGCCAGCACAACTAGCGGGGGACTTCGGGCCCAGTACTTC.

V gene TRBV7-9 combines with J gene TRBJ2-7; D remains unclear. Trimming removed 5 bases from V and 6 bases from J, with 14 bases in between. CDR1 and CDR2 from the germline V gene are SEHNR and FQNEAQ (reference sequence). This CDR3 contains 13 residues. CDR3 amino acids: CASSHRTVGEQYF. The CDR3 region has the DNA TGTGCCAGCAGCCACCGCACGGTGGGCGAGCAGTACTTC.

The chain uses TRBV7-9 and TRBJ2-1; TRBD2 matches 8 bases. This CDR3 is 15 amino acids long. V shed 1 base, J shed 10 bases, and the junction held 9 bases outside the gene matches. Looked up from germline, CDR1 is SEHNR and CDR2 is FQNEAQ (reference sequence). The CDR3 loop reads CASSLGGGPISEQFF. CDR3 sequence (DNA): TGTGCCAGCAGCTTAGGCGGGGGGCCTATCTCCGAGCAGTTCTTC.

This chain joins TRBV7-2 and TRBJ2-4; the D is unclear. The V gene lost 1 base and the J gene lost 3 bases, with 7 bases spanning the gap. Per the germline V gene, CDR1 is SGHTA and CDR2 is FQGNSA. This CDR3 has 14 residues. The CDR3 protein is CASSLDGVKNIQYF. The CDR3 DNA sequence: TGTGCCAGCAGCTTAGATGGTGTCAAAAACATTCAGTACTTC.